This T cell receptor (beta chain) was found in a study of blood T cells in healthy people across ages (dated by TCRdb to the mid-2010s). For context, the study as a whole: In model experiments, template switching captured about one uniquely barcoded TCR beta cDNA molecule for every two T cells. To track age-related changes in TCR beta repertoire diversity, the study relied on deep sequencing normalized with unique cDNA molecular identifiers. The donors were split into four age groups: young (average around 17 years), middle-aged (roughly 40), aged (roughly 65) and long-lived (over 75). The study analyzed two additional independent replicas of 1 million unique cDNA reads from the same blood draw for two donors, one aged 18 to 30 and one aged 80 or older.

Library preparation used 5' RACE. TCRdb names Illumina HiSeq 2500 as the instrument used. A second about 7 to 11 cycle PCR used a sample-barcoded 5' primer and a J-beta primer mix. A unique molecular identifier was introduced onto each TCR beta cDNA molecule by a template-switch 5' adaptor carrying 12 random nucleotides. Each sample yielded at least 2.5 million CDR3-containing paired-end reads. First-strand cDNA synthesis was performed from all RNA using the Mint cDNA synthesis kit, with priming by a TRBC-specific oligonucleotide. Following uracil-DNA glycosylase treatment, a first 18-cycle PCR with universal primers M1SS and BC2_uni_R was performed on all cDNA. The source study handled its data this way. For normalization, 1 million high-quality reads, each with a distinct molecular identifier, were randomly selected from each sample. Reads with shared molecular identifiers were discarded instead of being binned into consensus sequences. CDR3 identification, clonotype clustering and error correction used MiTCR with a Q25 quality threshold and the strictest error-elimination algorithm. A nonparametric unseen species model using Euler transformation provided a lower-bound estimate of total TCR beta diversity. TCRdb passed the public sequencing reads through fastp at Q25 and MiXCR, retaining productive beta sequences. Each entry merges the rows of one CDR3 protein and shows their most common DNA and genes. TCRdb's processing, not the authors', yielded these V and J calls. The sample yields approximately 780,000 distinct CDR3 sequences; roughly 25% were counted once. In total, the top ten clones hold around 3% of the sample.

The full study reports these points: Estimates of total diversity from one million sequenced T cells were regarded as lower bounds and underestimates. Because donor CMV infection status was unknown, age-related changes in expanded clonotypes were potentially confounded. As age increased, observed TCR beta diversity per million T cells dropped in a roughly linear way, and a significant reduction was already evident by age around 41. There was a strong correlation between observed TCR beta diversity and the percentage of naive T cells measured by flow cytometry. The long-lived group showed more naive CD4+ T cells, fewer expanded clones and increased TCR diversity than the aged group, suggesting age selection. Because profiling used bulk unsorted PBMCs, naive and antigen-experienced compartments could not be compared conclusively.

Reading from cysteine to phenylalanine, the CDR3 counts 16 amino acids. The DNA shown is the 48-base CDR3, in frame from base 1. The germline V gene (reference sequence) supplies CDR1 LNHNV and CDR2 YYDKDF. The V end loses 7 bases and the J end loses 14 bases, and a stretch of 29 bases separates them. The donors were around 39 Caucasian individuals from Russia, aged roughly 6 to 100 years, who were systemically healthy. Each donor gave around 9 milliliters of peripheral blood, collected into EDTA-treated Vacutainer tubes. PBMCs were isolated by Ficoll-Paque density-gradient centrifugation, with at least 7 million obtained per sample. Trizol reagent was used to extract total RNA from the PBMCs, yielding at least 5 micrograms per sample. For every donor, flow cytometry on a PBMC aliquot measured the percentage of naive CD45RAhigh/CD27high T cells. With regard to this clonotype: Its binding antigen is unknown. Per-nucleotide qualities are absent, and no much larger clonotype sits a single base away.

Another study also made use of these data, one on T cells of mothers and their children. As that second study puts it: Donors were nine systemically healthy Caucasian individuals: three mothers and their six children. cDNA synthesis consumed the entire amount of extracted RNA, loaded at around 1.5 ug RNA in each 15 ul reaction. In the second PCR, the M1S primer added sample barcodes and 2-4 random nucleotides. Over 8 million TCR beta CDR3 reads came from each mother, compared with a few million reads from each child. Thymic selection shapes the output of TCR recombination in a similar way in related and unrelated pairs, and inherited differences have a minor effect. Normalized repertoire overlap in related mother-child pairs was always slightly higher than in unrelated mother-child pairs, but the difference was never significant. Persistent microchimeric T cell clones were not detected, at a sensitivity of about 100 clones per million clonotypes. Deep NGS was used in the study to compare the TCR beta repertoires of mothers and children and to look for features that separate related mother-child pairs from unrelated individuals. The mean age was approximately 41 +/- 4 years for the mothers and approximately 11 +/- 4 years for the children. After adapter ligation was performed with NEBNext reagents, the libraries were sequenced on an Illumina HiSeq 2000 with 100+100 nt paired-end reads. To avoid cross-contamination, the mother libraries and the child libraries were prepared a month apart and sequenced in separate runs. Between about 500,000 and 2,300,000 distinct TCR beta clonotypes were identified per donor. Naive TCR beta clonotypes were estimated from low-frequency clonotypes matched to each donor's FACS-determined naive share, without sorting.

The V gene is TRBV15 and the J gene is TRBJ2-2; the best D guess is TRBD2, with 6 bases matching. Sequenced: blood. This TCR was recovered from a boy between 10 and 17 years old in good health. The nucleotide sequence reads TGTGCCACCACCTCCAATGCGGGGCCGAACACCGGGGTTCTGTTTTTT. Translated, this gives CATTSNAGPNTGVLFF. The reference TRBV15 and TRBJ2-2 proteins fill in what lies around the CDR3, so the full variable domain reads DAMVIQNPRYQVTQFGKPVTLSCSQTLNHNVMYWYQQKSSQAPKLLFHYYDKDFNNEADTPDNFQSRRPNTSFCFLDIRSPGLGDTAMYLCATTSNAGPNTGVLFFGEGSRLTVL.